These 26 T cell receptor beta chains share one sample of origin, sequenced in a study of tumor-infiltrating lymphocytes in primary liver carcinoma. TCR beta cDNA was prepared out of roughly 0.45 ug total RNA by means of a constant-region primer. Researchers made the TCR beta libraries by running three nested multiplex PCR rounds with slightly modified ARM-PCR. TRBV1-TRBV30 forward primers and a C-beta reverse primer were used in the first two PCR rounds, which each ran for approximately 11 cycles. Each CDR3 protein gets one entry after TCRdb re-called the multiplex PCR reads with MiXCR. The sample has roughly 180,000 distinct CDR3 sequences, roughly 60% seen once. They got blood RNA out of unsorted whole blood and also pulled out germline DNA. The sample comprised peripheral blood. These receptors all come from a man between 35 and 55 years old with primary liver carcinoma and hepatitis B virus infection.

About this clonotype itself: This clone may be a read error of a much larger clone one base away. The rearrangement uses TRBV29-1 and TRBJ2-3; tentatively, D is TRBD1 (6 bases). The CDR3 spans 15 residues. Trimming removed 6 bases at V and 4 bases at J, with 20 bases between. CDR1 is SQVTM and CDR2 is ANQGSEA in the germline V gene. CDR3 sequence: CSVDGARGSADTQYF. As DNA, the CDR3 is TGCAGCGTGGATGGGGCCAGGGGTAGCGCAGATACGCAGTATTTT.

In regard to this clonotype: One end of the junction does not line up with germline, which may come from a read error. The chain combines TRBV12-5 with TRBJ2-2; no reliable D call. CDR1 and CDR2 (germline): LGHNT, FRNRAP. The CDR3 length is 12 residues. CDR3: CVSGLLPGELFF. In nucleotides, the CDR3 is TGTGTTAGTGGTTTGTTACCCGGGGAGCTGTTTTTT.

This clonotype was detected many times. This chain uses TRBV29-1 with TRBJ1-1; tentatively, D is TRBD1 (5 bases). The CDR3 sequence is 14 residues long. Germline loops: CDR1 SQVTM, CDR2 ANQGSEA. Deletions cut 7 bases from V and 0 bases from J, with 15 bases between. CDR3 sequence reads: CSARDGPMNTEAFF. CDR3 bases: TGCAGCGCCCGGGACGGCCCTATGAACACTGAAGCTTTCTTT.

In DNA, the CDR3 is TGTGCCAGCAGCTTGGCCTTAAACACAGATACGCAGTATTTT. Protein: CASSLALNTDTQYF. The chain couples TRBV5-6 to TRBJ2-3; D not resolved. Trimming left V 0 bases short and J 2 bases short, with 7 bases between. The CDR3 length is 14 residues. Germline CDR1 and CDR2: SGHDT and YYEEEE.

This clonotype was observed a few times. The chain couples TRBV5-4 to TRBJ1-1; 7 nucleotides agree with TRBD1. V shed 4 bases and J 0 bases; nucleotides not matched to a gene: 9. The CDR3 covers 16 residues. Germline CDR1 is SGHNT and CDR2 is YYREEE (reference sequence). The DNA of the CDR3 is TGTGCCAGCAGCACGAGGACAGGCGGAATGAACACTGAAGCTTTCTTT. It is translated as CASSTRTGGMNTEAFF.

Remarks on this clonotype: A junction end diverges from the germline sequence, so it may reflect a read error. The chain joins TRBV11-2 to TRBJ2-1, with 9 bases fitting TRBD2. Germline CDR1 reads SGHAT; CDR2 reads FQNNGV. This CDR3 comprises 18 residues. The CDR3 spells CASSLRLAVSSSYSEQFF. The CDR3 DNA reads TGTGCCAGCAGCCTACGACTAGCGGTATCTAGCTCCTACAGTGAGCAGTTCTTC. The complete variable domain, with remaining parts taken from reference TRBV11-2 and TRBJ2-1, reads EAGVAQSPRYKIIEKRQSVAFWCNPISGHATLYWYQQILGQGPKLLIQFQNNGVVDDSQLPKDRFSAERLKGVDSTLKIQPAKLEDSAVYLCASSLRLAVSSSYSEQFFGPGTRLTVL.

The V and J genes are TRBV7-9 and TRBJ2-1, with D tentatively TRBD2 (7 bases). V lost 5 bases and J lost 8, with 19 bases in between. The CDR3 sequence is 15 residues long. Germline loops: CDR1 SEHNR, CDR2 FQNEAQ (reference sequence). The CDR3 nucleotides read TGTGCCAGCAGCCTAGGACTAGGGGGGGAGGATGAGCAGTTCTTC. Translation: CASSLGLGGEDEQFF.

The chain carries TRBV24-1 and TRBJ2-5, with a weak D call TRBD1 (5 bases). Trimming stripped 5 bases from V and 2 bases from J, with 14 bases between. There are 15 residues in the CDR3. Per the germline V gene, CDR1 is KGHDR and CDR2 is SFDVKD. The CDR3 coding sequence is TGTGCCACCAGTGTCACGACAGATTCACAAGAGACCCAGTACTTC. Protein: CATSVTTDSQETQYF.

On this clonotype: Given a much more abundant clone one base away, this may be a read error. The chain uses TRBV29-1 and TRBJ2-5; D is unresolved. The CDR3 loop spans 13 amino acids. CDR1 SQVTM and CDR2 ANQGSEA come from the germline V gene. V was clipped by 7 bases and J by 1 base, with 13 bases between them. CDR3 sequence reads: CSGQYVAQETQYF. CDR3 nucleotide sequence: TGCAGCGGGCAGTATGTGGCCCAAGAGACCCAGTACTTC.

This clonotype has only a few counts. This chain links TRBV11-2 with TRBJ1-6, with D tentatively TRBD1 (6 bases). The V gene lost 6 bases and the J gene lost 6 bases, with 12 bases spanning the gap. The length of the CDR3 is 14 residues. Per germline, CDR1 SGHAT and CDR2 FQNNGV. The CDR3 protein is CASRQGEGNSPLHF. CDR3 in DNA: TGTGCCAGCAGACAGGGTGAGGGTAATTCACCCCTCCACTTT.

This chain uses TRBV28 with TRBJ1-2; D might be TRBD1 (5 bases). The V gene's germline CDR1 is MDHEN and CDR2 SYDVKM. V was clipped by 3 bases and J by 4 bases, with 6 bases between them. This CDR3 comprises 12 residues. The CDR3 DNA follows: TGTGCCAGCAGTTTCCAGGGCTATGGCTACACCTTC. Encoded protein: CASSFQGYGYTF.

The rearrangement links TRBV6-5 to TRBJ2-2; TRBD2 matches at 9 bases. The CDR3 runs to 16 residues. With 2 bases clipped from V and 7 bases from J, the junction kept 8 bases outside the gene matches. Germline V gives CDR1 MNHEY, CDR2 SVGAGI. In DNA, the CDR3 is TGTGCCAGCAGTTACCTAGCGGGAAAGCACAGCGGGGAGCTGTTTTTT. This sequence encodes CASSYLAGKHSGELFF.

With regard to this clonotype: The junction differs from germline at one of its ends, possibly a read error. The J gene is TRBJ2-7, the V gene TRBV11-2; no firm D call. CDR3 size: 14 residues. Germline V gene sequence: CDR1 SGHAT, CDR2 FQNNGV. The CDR3 DNA reads as TGCGCCAGCAGCTTAGGCGAGAGAAACGACGAGCAGTACTTC. This encodes CASSLGERNDEQYF.

Many counts were recorded for this clonotype. The rearrangement links TRBV6-5 to TRBJ2-5, with a tentative D call TRBD2 (5 bases). V gave up 5 bases and J gave up 2 bases, with 12 bases separating them. The CDR3 has 14 residues. From germline, CDR1 is MNHEY and CDR2 SVGAGI. CDR3 sequence (DNA): TGTGCCAGCAGTCCAGGACTGATGCAAGAGACCCAGTACTTC. Protein: CASSPGLMQETQYF.

The V call is TRBV28, the J call TRBJ2-5, with a possible D match to TRBD2 (7 bases). Trimming stripped 3 bases from V and 3 bases from J, with 11 bases between. This CDR3 region has 14 residues. Germline V gene data show CDR1 as MDHEN and CDR2 as SYDVKM. The CDR3 here is CASSFGGAEETQYF. The CDR3 DNA reads as TGTGCCAGCAGTTTTGGGGGGGCGGAAGAGACCCAGTACTTC. The variable domain in full, with the rest retrieved from reference TRBV28 and TRBJ2-5, is DVKVTQSSRYLVKRTGEKVFLECVQDMDHENMFWYRQDPGLGLRLIYFSYDVKMKEKGDIPEGYSVSREKKERFSLILESASTNQTSMYLCASSFGGAEETQYFGPGTRLLVL.

As concerns this clonotype: A junction boundary mismatches the germline segment, possibly from a read error. The rearrangement joins TRBV12-3 or TRBV12-4 to TRBJ2-5; the D is unclear. The CDR3 consists of 12 residues. CDR3 nucleotides: TGTACCAGCAGTCCCTTCGGCGAGACCCACTACTTC. The encoded protein is CTSSPFGETHYF.

This clonotype showed up many times. Compared with germline, one end of the junction differs, possibly owing to a read error. This rearrangement joins TRBV11-2 to TRBJ2-3; TRBD2 aligns across 10 bases. The germline CDR1 and CDR2 sequences are SGHAT and FQNNGV. This CDR3 is built from 15 residues. CDR3 nucleotides: TGTGCCGGCAGCTTCACTAGCGGGGGCACAGATACGCAGTATTTT. It specifies CAGSFTSGGTDTQYF. The variable domain in full, completed from reference TRBV11-2 and TRBJ2-3, reads EAGVAQSPRYKIIEKRQSVAFWCNPISGHATLYWYQQILGQGPKLLIQFQNNGVVDDSQLPKDRFSAERLKGVDSTLKIQPAKLEDSAVYLCAGSFTSGGTDTQYFGPGTRLTVL.

This clonotype showed up just once. The junction shows a germline mismatch at one end, possibly a read error. The chain's CDR3 is CAWSGPGSGSDSEHFF. The CDR3 region has the DNA TGTGCCTGGAGTGGGCCGGGAAGCGGGAGTGATAGTGAGCACTTCTTC. J is TRBJ2-1 and V is TRBV30; TRBD2 agrees at 8 bases. In germline, CDR1 is GTSNPN, CDR2 SVGIG (reference sequence). This CDR3 is built from 16 residues.

The chain employs TRBV6-6 and TRBJ1-4; unclear D gene. CDR3 length: 17 residues. Germline-derived CDR1 and CDR2 are MNHNY and SVGAGI (reference sequence). V was pared by 2 bases and J by 1 base, with 14 bases between. In DNA form, the CDR3 reads TGTGCCAGCAGTTACGGCGGCAAAAGAGGAACTAATGAAAAACTGTTTTTT. This translates into CASSYGGKRGTNEKLFF.

In this sample, this clonotype turned up many times. The genes are TRBV4-1 and TRBJ2-2; 13 nucleotides line up with TRBD2. The germline V gene encodes CDR1 MGHRA and CDR2 YSYEKL. CDR3 size: 18 residues. Trimming removed 1 base from V and 5 bases from J; junction bases left unmatched: 7. The CDR3 nucleotides read TGCGCCAGCAGCCAAGGGCCGGGACTAGCGGGACGAACCGGGGAGCTGTTTTTT. This codes for CASSQGPGLAGRTGELFF.

About this clonotype: In this CDR3 the conserved last residue, phenylalanine or tryptophan, is missing, so a read error is likely. V is TRBV29-1 and J is TRBJ2-1, with D perhaps TRBD2 (6 bases). This CDR3 is built from 16 residues. V was cut by 2 bases and J by 0 bases, with 14 bases left in between. Germline-derived CDR1 and CDR2 are SQVTM and ANQGSEA. CDR3 nucleotide sequence: TGCAGCGTTGAATACGGTAGCGGAGTCTCCTACAATGAGCAGTTCTCC. It yields the protein CSVEYGSGVSYNEQFS.

In the case of this clonotype: The junction departs from the called germline gene at one end, perhaps through a read error. The chain joins TRBV11-1 to TRBJ2-1; 9 bases align to TRBD2. The CDR3 consists of 15 residues. Germline-derived CDR1 and CDR2 are SGHAT and FQDESV (reference sequence). CDR3 in amino acids: CASSLSGSRNNEQFF. The CDR3 DNA is TGTGCCAGCAGCCTTAGCGGGAGTAGGAACAATGAACAGTTCTTC.

This chain joins TRBV11-2 and TRBJ2-1; D gene ambiguous. The germline V and J ends were trimmed by 7 bases and 5 bases, with 18 bases remaining between them. CDR3 length equals 15 residues. The germline V gene encodes CDR1 SGHAT and CDR2 FQNNGV. This CDR3 reads CASTISNEYDNEQFF. CDR3 coding DNA: TGTGCCAGCACCATTTCTAACGAGTATGACAATGAGCAGTTCTTC.

This chain uses TRBV4-1 with TRBJ2-7; TRBD1 aligns across 7 bases. This CDR3 has 16 amino acids. Germline values: CDR1 MGHRA, CDR2 YSYEKL. V lost 0 bases, J lost 5 bases, and 10 bases stayed unmatched. CDR3 sequence (DNA): TGCGCCAGCAGCCAAGAGCGACAGGGCTCGGGCCACGAGCAGTACTTC. Residues: CASSQERQGSGHEQYF.

The V gene is TRBV7-9, the J gene TRBJ2-3; D perhaps matches TRBD2 (6 bases). CDR1 is SEHNR, CDR2 FQNEAQ, per germline (reference sequence). The CDR3 contains 16 residues. The germline V and J ends were trimmed by 1 base and 0 bases, with 11 bases remaining between them. The CDR3 sequence is CASSLDLAGSTDTQYF. CDR3 bases: TGTGCCAGCAGCTTAGATTTGGCGGGAAGCACAGATACGCAGTATTTT.

This clonotype was seen a single time. Compared with germline, one end of the junction differs, possibly owing to a read error. V usage is TRBV5-5 and J usage is TRBJ2-3; 10 bases line up with TRBD1. The CDR3 totals 16 residues. Per germline, CDR1 SGHKS and CDR2 YYEKEE (reference sequence). CDR3 sequence: CASNPTGGGSLDMQYF. DNA of the CDR3: TGTGCCAGCAACCCGACAGGGGGCGGAAGCCTGGATATGCAGTATTTT.